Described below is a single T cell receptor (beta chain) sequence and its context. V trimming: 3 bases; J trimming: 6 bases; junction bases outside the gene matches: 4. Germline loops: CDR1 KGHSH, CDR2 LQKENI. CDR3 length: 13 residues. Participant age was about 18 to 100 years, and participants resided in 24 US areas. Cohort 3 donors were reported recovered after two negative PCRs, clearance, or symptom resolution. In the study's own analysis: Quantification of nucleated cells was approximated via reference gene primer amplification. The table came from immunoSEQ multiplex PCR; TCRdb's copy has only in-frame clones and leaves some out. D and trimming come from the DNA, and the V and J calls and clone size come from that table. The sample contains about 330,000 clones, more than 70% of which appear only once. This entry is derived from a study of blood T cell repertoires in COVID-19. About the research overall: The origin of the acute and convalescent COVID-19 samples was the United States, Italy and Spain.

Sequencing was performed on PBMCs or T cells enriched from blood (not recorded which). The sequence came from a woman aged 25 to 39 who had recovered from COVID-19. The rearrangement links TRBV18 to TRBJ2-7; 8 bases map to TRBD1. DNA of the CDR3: TGTGCCAGCTCACCCCGGGACAGGTTCGAGCAGTACTTC. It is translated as CASSPRDRFEQYF.